This T cell receptor beta chain originates from a study of response to subunit inactivated influenza vaccine. This clonotype has a handful of counts. What it binds is unknown. From the RT-PCR reads, TCRdb called clonotypes with MiXCR, one entry per CDR3 protein. The table lists about 800,000 distinct CDR3 sequences, 21% of them singletons. Study observations and caveats: Few new T cells, the authors suggested, are recruited by each seasonal influenza vaccination.

The CDR3 consists of 14 residues. CDR1 is DFQATT, CDR2 SNEGSKA, per germline (reference sequence). The V and J ends lost 6 bases and 2 bases, in that order; junction bases with no gene match: 9. This material consisted of PBMCs from blood, taken 5 days after vaccination. This clonotype originated in a man aged 50 to 59 who received an inactivated influenza vaccine. V gene TRBV20-1 combines with J gene TRBJ2-7; 8 nucleotides align to TRBD2. CDR3 coding DNA: TGCAGTGCAAGCGCGGGACTAGTTGCCTACGAGCAGTACTTC. Its protein product is CSASAGLVAYEQYF.